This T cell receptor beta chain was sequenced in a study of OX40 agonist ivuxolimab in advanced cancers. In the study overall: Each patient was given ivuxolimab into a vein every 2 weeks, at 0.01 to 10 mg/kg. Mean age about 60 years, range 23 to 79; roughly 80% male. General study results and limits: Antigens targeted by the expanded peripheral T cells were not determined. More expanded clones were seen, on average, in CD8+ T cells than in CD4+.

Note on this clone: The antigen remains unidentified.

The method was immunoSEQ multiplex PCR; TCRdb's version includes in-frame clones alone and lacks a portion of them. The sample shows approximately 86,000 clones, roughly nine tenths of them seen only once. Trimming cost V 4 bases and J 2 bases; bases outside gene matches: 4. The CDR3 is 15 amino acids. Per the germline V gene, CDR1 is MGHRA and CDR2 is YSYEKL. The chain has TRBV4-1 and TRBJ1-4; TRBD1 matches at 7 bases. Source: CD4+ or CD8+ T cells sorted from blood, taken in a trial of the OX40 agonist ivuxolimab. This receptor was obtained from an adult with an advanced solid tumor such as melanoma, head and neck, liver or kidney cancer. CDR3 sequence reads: CASSPQQGTNEKLFF. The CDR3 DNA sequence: TGCGCCAGCAGCCCGCAACAGGGGACTAATGAAAAACTGTTTTTT.